There are many counts of the clone carrying this TCR beta chain. The antigen remains unidentified. The CDR3 runs 15 residues. The germline CDR1 and CDR2 sequences are PRHDT and FYEKMQ (reference sequence). The J segment lost 7 bases and the V segment lost 3 bases, leaving 7 bases of the junction unmatched. Arm-PCR of CDR3 regions and iRepertoire HTBI primers were the basis on which TCR beta libraries were built. In the study's own analysis: In the combined samples, under 80 TRBV and 14 TRBJ segments were identified. TCRdb re-analysed the multiplex PCR reads in MiXCR, keeping a single row per CDR3 protein. The V and J calls, along with clone size, are taken from TCRdb and not from the paper's own processing. The table includes 250,000 to 400,000 distinct CDR3 sequences, 15% to 20% detected once. This sample's time point: newly diagnosed GD, antithyroid drugs for less than 3 months. From RNA extracted from PBMCs, the TCR library was made.

The data belong to a study of regulatory T cells in long-lasting Graves disease. In the study overall: Antithyroid drug intake by newly diagnosed Graves' patients had lasted under 3 months. Study-wide results and caveats: Favoring TRBV28, TRBJ1-2 and TRBJ2-5 was a feature seen in persistent disease.

The gene calls are TRBV13 and TRBJ2-2, with TRBD1 matching over 8 bases. The clonotype was recovered from a female donor with Graves disease. The specimen was peripheral blood mononuclear cells (PBMCs), collected at new diagnosis, from a patient treated with antithyroid drugs. CDR3 sequence (DNA): TGTGCCAGCAGCTTCGGACAGGGCTTTGGCGGGGAGCTGTTTTTT. Its translation is CASSFGQGFGGELFF.